This entry lists 20 T cell receptor beta chains sequenced from one sample in a study of metastatic and nonmetastatic thyroid tumors. All patients reached thyroid surgery having received no treatment beforehand. MiXCR was used by TCRdb to re-call the PCR reads. The table lists around 25,000 clones, approximately 13% of them singletons. Source material: blood. The origin of the receptors is a female donor with papillary thyroid cancer or a benign thyroid nodule (not recorded which). Some clones in this sample may be carry-over from other donors' samples.

Many counts were recorded for this clone. This rearrangement joins TRBV19 to TRBJ2-2; the D is unclear. V was shortened by 3 bases and J by 1 base, with 3 bases between the two germline ends. CDR3 length equals 13 residues. Germline CDR1 LNHDA, CDR2 SQIVND (reference sequence). The CDR3 protein is CASSMVNTGELFF. The CDR3 DNA is TGTGCCAGTAGTATGGTGAACACCGGGGAGCTGTTTTTT.

This clone was seen repeatedly, ten times or more. V usage is TRBV7-9 and J usage is TRBJ2-1, with 7 bases identical to TRBD2. The germline gives CDR1 SEHNR, CDR2 FQNEAQ (reference sequence). J was trimmed by 8 bases and V by 1 base; bases with no gene match: 2. The CDR3 runs to 13 residues. CDR3 sequence reads: CASSLVGRDEQFF. CDR3 nucleotide sequence: TGTGCCAGCAGCTTAGTGGGGAGGGATGAGCAGTTCTTC.

CDR3 region: CASSWTSGSRGADTQYF. Written as DNA, the CDR3 is TGCGCCAGCAGCTGGACTAGCGGGAGCCGAGGCGCAGATACGCAGTATTTT. The rearrangement joins TRBV5-1 to TRBJ2-3, with 13 nucleotides matching TRBD2. The CDR3 is made up of 17 amino acids. V was clipped by 3 bases and J by 4 bases; unmatched bases: 8. Germline V gives CDR1 SGHRS, CDR2 YFSETQ.

This clone has only a few counts. This may arise from a read error, as a much more abundant clone is one base away. This chain joins TRBV7-9 and TRBJ1-1; maybe TRBD1 (6 bases). CDR1 and CDR2 from the germline V gene are SEHNR and FQNEAQ (reference sequence). CDR3 length: 15 residues. CDR3 amino acids: CASSSQTGLNTGAFF. As DNA, the CDR3 is TGTGCCAGCAGCTCACAGACAGGCTTGAACACTGGAGCTTTCTTT.

This clone was picked up many times. The genes are TRBV14 and TRBJ2-4, with D perhaps matching TRBD1 (8 bases). Trimming took 1 base from V and 8 from J, leaving 18 bases between them. The CDR3 extends over 16 amino acids. CDR1 is SGHDN and CDR2 is FVKESK in the germline V gene. The CDR3, as DNA: TGTGCCAGCAGCCAAGGGAGAAGGACAGGGAGGGACATTCAGTACTTC. Residues: CASSQGRRTGRDIQYF.

This clone was picked up many times. This chain uses TRBV19 with TRBJ1-5; 8 bases line up with TRBD1. CDR3 length equals 13 residues. J lost 5 bases, V lost 6 bases, and 3 bases had no gene match. Looked up from germline, CDR1 is LNHDA and CDR2 is SQIVND (reference sequence). CDR3: CASRDRVDQPQHF. CDR3 nucleotide sequence: TGTGCCAGTAGGGACAGGGTGGATCAGCCCCAGCATTTT. The variable domain in full, with the rest retrieved from reference TRBV19 and TRBJ1-5, is DGGITQSPKYLFRKEGQNVTLSCEQNLNHDAMYWYRQDPGQGLRLIYYSQIVNDFQKGDIAEGYSVSREKKESFPLTVTSAQKNPTAFYLCASRDRVDQPQHFGDGTRLSIL.

This clone was seen many times. At one boundary the junction diverges from the germline segment, which might be a read error. The J gene is TRBJ2-7, the V gene TRBV5-1, with D unresolved. The CDR3 is made up of 13 amino acids. Germline CDR1 reads SGHRS; CDR2 reads YFSETQ. The CDR3 sequence is CASCLDPGYEQYF. CDR3 in DNA: TGCGCCAGCTGCTTGGACCCTGGTTACGAGCAGTACTTC.

The table lists this clone with many counts. The chain joins TRBV14 to TRBJ1-4, with TRBD1 matching 8 bases. Germline V CDR1 and CDR2: SGHDN, FVKESK. The CDR3 contains 16 residues. V lost 1 base and J lost 7; bases outside the gene matches: 8. CDR3 protein: CASSQVGRGRSEKLFF. In DNA, the CDR3 is TGTGCCAGCAGCCAAGTCGGCAGGGGGCGAAGTGAAAAACTGTTTTTT.

This clone was detected many times. The chain uses TRBV12-5 and TRBJ1-3; TRBD1 aligns across 9 bases. The CDR3 is 16 amino acids. V dropped 4 bases and J dropped 1; count of bases not matched to a gene: 5. In germline, CDR1 is LGHNT, CDR2 FRNRAP. The CDR3, as DNA: TGTGCTAGTGGTTGGGGACAGGGAGCATCTGGAAACACCATATATTTT. Encoded protein: CASGWGQGASGNTIYF.

This clone was recorded many times. Its ends do not fully match the called genes, so a read error is possible. The chain has TRBV19 and TRBJ1-5; 7 bases fit TRBD1. Germline V gives CDR1 LNHDA, CDR2 SQIVND (reference sequence). The CDR3 is 14 residues long. The CDR3 DNA is TGTGCCAGTAGTGGGTCAGGGGGGAATCAGCCCCAACATTTT. This codes for CASSGSGGNQPQHF.

This clone was seen only a few times. A much more abundant neighbour one base away suggests this may be a read error. V and J are TRBV12-3 or TRBV12-4 and TRBJ2-7; D not resolved. This CDR3 region has 13 residues. Trimming pared 2 bases from V and 4 bases from J, leaving 9 bases between. DNA for the CDR3: TGTGCCAGCAGTTTATACCGGCGTTACGAGCAGTACTTC. It translates to CASSLYRRYEQYF.

This clone was seen at least ten times. The rearrangement joins TRBV20-1 to TRBJ2-1, with D possibly matching TRBD2 (5 bases). There are 15 residues in the CDR3. Germline V lookup: CDR1 DFQATT, CDR2 SNEGSKA (reference sequence). V was shortened by 0 bases and J by 0 bases, with 9 bases between the two germline ends. The CDR3 region has the DNA TGCAGTGCTAGAGATAGCGTCTTCTCCTACAATGAGCAGTTCTTC. As protein: CSARDSVFSYNEQFF.

This clone was detected ten times or more. The rearrangement joins TRBV18 to TRBJ2-3; no definite D call. The CDR3 runs 14 residues. Germline V gives CDR1 KGHSH, CDR2 LQKENI. V dropped 3 bases and J dropped 5 bases, with 12 bases sitting between them. The CDR3, as DNA: TGTGCCAGCTCACCGTACCCCACCCAAGATACGCAGTATTTT. This encodes CASSPYPTQDTQYF.

Notes on this clone: This may be a read error: a much more frequent sequence differs by one nucleotide. V gene TRBV12-5 combines with J gene TRBJ2-7; 7 bases align to TRBD2. The germline V gene encodes CDR1 LGHNT and CDR2 FRNRAP. The length of the CDR3 is 14 residues. The CDR3 here is CASGFLSSGYEQYF. The CDR3 DNA reads TGCGCTAGTGGTTTTTTGTCTAGCGGCTACGAGCAGTACTTC.

In its sample, this clone was seen many times. The chain carries TRBV5-4 and TRBJ2-7, with 13 bases matching TRBD2. CDR3 size: 14 residues. Germline CDR1 SGHNT, CDR2 YYREEE (reference sequence). The trim removed 4 bases at V and 6 bases at J, leaving 4 bases unmatched. The CDR3: CASSVGLAGVEQYF. The CDR3 DNA reads TGTGCCAGCAGCGTCGGACTAGCGGGAGTCGAGCAGTACTTC.

The V gene is TRBV18, the J gene TRBJ2-1, with 7 bases aligning to TRBD1. This CDR3 is built from 15 residues. Germline CDR1 and CDR2: KGHSH and LQKENI. V trimming: 5 bases; J trimming: 6 bases; junction bases outside the gene matches: 10. The CDR3 spells CASSDRGRKGNEQFF. CDR3 coding DNA: TGTGCCAGCTCAGATAGGGGGCGCAAAGGCAATGAGCAGTTCTTC.

This clone showed up many times. The chain combines TRBV6-1 with TRBJ2-3; maybe TRBD2 (5 bases). Germline values: CDR1 MNHNS, CDR2 SASEGT. The V gene lost 4 bases and the J gene lost 4 bases, with 15 bases spanning the gap. The CDR3 sequence is 15 residues long. The CDR3 region has the DNA TGTGCCAGCAGTGGGAGGCCCGGGTCCGCAGATACGCAGTATTTT. Amino acids: CASSGRPGSADTQYF.

This clone was picked up many times. This chain links TRBV19 with TRBJ2-1, with D tentatively TRBD2 (6 bases). Germline loops: CDR1 LNHDA, CDR2 SQIVND (reference sequence). The ends were cut back, 3 bases at V and 5 bases at J, with 20 bases in the middle. This CDR3 comprises 17 residues. DNA for the CDR3: TGTGCCAGTAGTATTTTACCGGCGGGAACTTATAACAATGAGCAGTTCTTC. This gives the protein CASSILPAGTYNNEQFF.

This chain joins TRBV9 and TRBJ1-3; weak D call: TRBD1 (6 bases). CDR3 length equals 17 residues. With 1 base removed from V and 0 bases from J, the gap between germline ends came to 14 bases. CDR1 SGDLS and CDR2 YYNGEE come from the germline V gene. The CDR3 is CASSVWGHRYSGNTIYF. The CDR3 nucleotides read TGTGCCAGCAGCGTATGGGGGCACCGTTACTCTGGAAACACCATATATTTT.

This clone was counted at least ten times. The rearrangement uses TRBV5-6 and TRBJ1-4, with TRBD1 matching 9 bases. Losses at the gene ends were 0 bases for V and 4 bases for J; bases not matched to a gene: 4. Germline V gene lookup returns CDR1 SGHDT and CDR2 YYEEEE. CDR3 length: 16 residues. The CDR3 coding sequence is TGTGCCAGCAGCTTGGTCCCGGGACAGGGTAATGAAAAACTGTTTTTT. Translated: CASSLVPGQGNEKLFF. Based on the CDR3 plus reference TRBV5-6 and TRBJ1-4, the full variable domain is DAGVTQSPTHLIKTRGQQVTLRCSPKSGHDTVSWYQQALGQGPQFIFQYYEEEERQRGNFPDRFSGHQFPNYSSELNVNALLLGDSALYLCASSLVPGQGNEKLFFGSGTQLSVL.